These T cell receptor beta chains were read from a single sample in a study of tumor and adjacent non-tumor tissue in lung cancer. MiXCR, applied by TCRdb to the multiplex PCR reads, yields one record per CDR3 protein. The repertoire has about 67,000 distinct CDR3 sequences, roughly 77% of them found once; the top ten carry more than 40%. The specimen was distant non-tumor lung tissue. The receptors were gathered from a man in his sixties with non-small cell lung cancer. Each CDR3 is given without its conserved first and last residue. The order of the fields is J gene, V gene, CDR3 protein.

>TRBJ2-7|TRBV5-1
ASSLPQGHEQY
>TRBJ2-1|TRBV12-3/TRBV12-4
ASSITQRDQNEQF
>TRBJ1-1|TRBV6-5
ATSYGGQVSTKTF
>TRBJ1-1|TRBV12-3/TRBV12-4
ASSLTGRTEAF
>TRBJ2-1|TRBV6-1
ASGRNYNEHF
>TRBJ2-1|TRBV4-1
ASSQSGTSNELF
>TRBJ1-2|TRBV4-1
ASSQDGKGVYGYT
>TRBJ2-7|TRBV20-1
SARGRSAYEQY
>TRBJ1-5|TRBV28
ASSQRGLRGGYRNQPRH
>TRBJ2-1|TRBV28
TSNMGGTYNEQF
>TRBJ1-5|TRBV12-3/TRBV12-4
VSSLGSWQPHH
>TRBJ2-5|TRBV4-1
TSSQVTSGIRQETQY
>TRBJ1-5|TRBV29-1
SVAPVRDHPQH
>TRBJ1-1|TRBV20-1
SAHTPGPGGASEAF
>TRBJ2-1|TRBV29-1
SVSGREVDNEQF
>TRBJ1-1|TRBV29-1
SVAPRGLDTEAF
>TRBJ2-5|TRBV29-1
TVESAARETQY
>TRBJ1-5|TRBV4-1
ASSQVPGSNQPQH
>TRBJ1-2|TRBV5-8
ASNFFPLTLYGYT
>TRBJ2-1|TRBV11-1
ARSEGYGNVQF
>TRBJ2-1|TRBV28
ASSPLTGRFYNEQF
>TRBJ2-7|TRBV6-5
TSGYSRQETAEQY
>TRBJ2-1|TRBV13
ASRPGLPDHSSYNEQF
>TRBJ2-7|TRBV12-5
ASGLDKSGLAASYDEY
>TRBJ2-7|TRBV11-2
ASSLDESAPPGYYKRY
>TRBJ2-7|TRBV12-3/TRBV12-4
ASSFLGSPYERY
>TRBJ1-1|TRBV6-1
ASSEVAGGTVTEAL
>TRBJ2-2|TRBV6-1
ASSEVTRVGELF
>TRBJ1-1|TRBV19
ASSSGSSQGFSEAF
>TRBJ2-1|TRBV4-1
ASSHVVGGYNEQF
>TRBJ1-5|TRBV2
ASSGSERNQPQH
>TRBJ2-1|TRBV10-2
ASSDTGQPFNEQF
>TRBJ2-2|TRBV11-2
ASILGGTSHTGELF
>TRBJ2-1|TRBV12-3/TRBV12-4
VSSSPQRGHNEKF
>TRBJ2-7|TRBV6-5
ANSYSRRETTEQY
>TRBJ1-2|TRBV29-1
SVQRSCINGYT
>TRBJ2-1|TRBV29-1
RVEVPAGTGFNEQF
>TRBJ2-1|TRBV18
ASSPGSNNEQF
>TRBJ2-3|TRBV10-1
ASSDGVADTQY
>TRBJ2-3|TRBV20-1
SAPTSGRAGTNTQY
>TRBJ2-7|TRBV4-2
ARSPTGGRDERY
>TRBJ1-3|TRBV11-2
ASSSTTVIRNTIY